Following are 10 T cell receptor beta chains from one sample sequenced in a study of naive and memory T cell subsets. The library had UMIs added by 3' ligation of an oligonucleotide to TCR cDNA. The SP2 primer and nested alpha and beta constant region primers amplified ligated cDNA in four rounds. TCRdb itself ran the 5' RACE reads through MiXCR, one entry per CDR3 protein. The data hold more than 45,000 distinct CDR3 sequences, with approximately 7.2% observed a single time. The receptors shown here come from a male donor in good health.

The CDR3 sequence: CASHEGGVLEQFF. In DNA form, the CDR3 reads TGTGCCAGCCACGAAGGGGGGGTGCTTGAGCAGTTCTTC. This rearrangement joins TRBV11-2 to TRBJ2-1; perhaps TRBD2 as D (7 bases). The CDR3 sequence is 13 residues long. Trimming stripped 8 bases from V and 9 bases from J, with 17 bases between. CDR1 and CDR2 from the germline V gene are SGHAT and FQNNGV.

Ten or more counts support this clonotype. The CDR3 region is CASSQGVSAGLTDTQYF. CDR3 coding DNA: TGTGCCAGCAGCCAAGGAGTATCAGCGGGCCTCACAGATACGCAGTATTTT. The chain has TRBV7-9 and TRBJ2-3, with D maybe TRBD2 (6 bases). V lost 5 bases to trimming and J lost 2 bases, with 20 bases between them. This CDR3 contains 17 residues. CDR1 is SEHNR and CDR2 is FQNEAQ in the germline V gene (reference sequence).

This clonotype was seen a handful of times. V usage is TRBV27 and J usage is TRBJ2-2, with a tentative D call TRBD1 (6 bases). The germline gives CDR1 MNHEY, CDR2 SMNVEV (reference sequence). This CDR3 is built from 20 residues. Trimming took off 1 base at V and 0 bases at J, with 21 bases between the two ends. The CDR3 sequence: CASSLFGTRRFVANTGELFF. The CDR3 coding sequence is TGTGCCAGCAGTTTATTCGGGACAAGGAGATTTGTGGCGAACACCGGGGAGCTGTTTTTT.

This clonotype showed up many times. DNA of the CDR3: TGTGCCAGCAGCCAAGAGGCACTTAACTCCTACAATGAGCAGTTCTTC. Translation: CASSQEALNSYNEQFF. The chain is built from TRBV3-1 and TRBJ2-1; D is ambiguous. CDR3 length: 16 residues. Germline CDR1 and CDR2: LGHDT and YNNKEL (reference sequence). V lost 0 bases and J 0 bases, leaving 9 bases between the germline ends.

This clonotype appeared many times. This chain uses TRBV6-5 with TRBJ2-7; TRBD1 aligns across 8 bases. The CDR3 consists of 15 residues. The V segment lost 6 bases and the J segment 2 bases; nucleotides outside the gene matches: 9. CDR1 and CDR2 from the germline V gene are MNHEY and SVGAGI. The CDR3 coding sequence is TGTGCCAGCAGAGCCTCCGGGACAGGTGCCTACGAGCAGTACTTC. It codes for CASRASGTGAYEQYF.

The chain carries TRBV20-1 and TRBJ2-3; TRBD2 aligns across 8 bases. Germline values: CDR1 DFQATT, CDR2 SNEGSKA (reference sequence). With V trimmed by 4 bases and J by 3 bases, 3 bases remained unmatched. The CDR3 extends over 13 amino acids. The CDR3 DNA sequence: TGCAGTGCTACTAGCGGGCCAACAGATACGCAGTATTTT. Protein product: CSATSGPTDTQYF.

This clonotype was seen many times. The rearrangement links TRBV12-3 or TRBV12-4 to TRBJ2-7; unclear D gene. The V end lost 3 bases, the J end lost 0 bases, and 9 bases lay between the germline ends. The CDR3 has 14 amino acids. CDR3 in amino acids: CASSFGSSSYEQYF. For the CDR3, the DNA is TGTGCCAGCAGTTTTGGGTCGAGCTCCTACGAGCAGTACTTC.

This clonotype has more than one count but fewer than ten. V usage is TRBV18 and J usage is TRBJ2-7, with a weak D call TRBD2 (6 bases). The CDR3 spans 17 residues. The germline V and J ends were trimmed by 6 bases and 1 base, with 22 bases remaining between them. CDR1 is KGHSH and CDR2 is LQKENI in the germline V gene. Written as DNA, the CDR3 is TGTGCCAGCTCTCCGGAGGGACGGTCCGTAGATTCCTACGAGCAGTACTTC. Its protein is CASSPEGRSVDSYEQYF.

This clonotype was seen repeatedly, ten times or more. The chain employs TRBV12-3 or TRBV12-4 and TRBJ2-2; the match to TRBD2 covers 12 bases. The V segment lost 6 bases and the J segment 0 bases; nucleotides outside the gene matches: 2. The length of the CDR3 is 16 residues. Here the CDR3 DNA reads TGTGCCAGCAGCCGGACTAGCGGGGCGAACACCGGGGAGCTGTTTTTT. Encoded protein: CASSRTSGANTGELFF.

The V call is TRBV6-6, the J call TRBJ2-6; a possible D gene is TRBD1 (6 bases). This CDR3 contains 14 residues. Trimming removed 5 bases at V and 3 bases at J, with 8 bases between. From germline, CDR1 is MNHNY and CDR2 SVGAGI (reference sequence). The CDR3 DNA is TGTGCCAGCAGTAAGGGGGATGGGGCCAACGTCCTGACTTTC. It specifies CASSKGDGANVLTF.